The clone carrying this T cell receptor beta chain was counted at least ten times. Unique molecular identifier tags were affixed to discrete cDNA molecules. A single record per CDR3 protein comes from TCRdb applying MiXCR to the 5' RACE reads. Of around 61,000 distinct CDR3 sequences listed, around 16% are singletons. This record belongs to a study of early T cells in non-severe SARS-CoV-2 infection. Study as a whole: Sequencing of unsorted whole blood was done on bulk RNA, leaving chains unpaired.

The CDR3 runs to 13 residues. Trimming took 0 bases from V and 7 from J, leaving 8 bases between them. Germline CDR1 and CDR2: SGHRS and YFSETQ. The chain has TRBV5-1 and TRBJ2-1; D uncertain. The sample consisted of whole blood, taken at baseline. This receptor was taken from an adult who was a healthcare worker with PCR-confirmed SARS-CoV-2 infection or an uninfected control (not recorded which). CDR3 in amino acids: CASSLDPENEQFF. The CDR3 nucleotides read TGCGCCAGCAGCTTGGACCCTGAGAATGAGCAGTTCTTC.